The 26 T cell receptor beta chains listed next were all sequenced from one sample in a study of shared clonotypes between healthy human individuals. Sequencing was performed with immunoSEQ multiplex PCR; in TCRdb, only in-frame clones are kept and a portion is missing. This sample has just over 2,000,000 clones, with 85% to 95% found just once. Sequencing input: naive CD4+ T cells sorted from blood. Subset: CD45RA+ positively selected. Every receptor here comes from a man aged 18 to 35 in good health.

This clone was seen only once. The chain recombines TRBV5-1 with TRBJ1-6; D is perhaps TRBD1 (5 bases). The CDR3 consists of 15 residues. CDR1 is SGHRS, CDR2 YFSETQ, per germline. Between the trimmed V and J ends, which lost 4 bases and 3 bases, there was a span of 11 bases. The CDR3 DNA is TGCGCCAGCAGCCTGGACATTGGCTATAATTCACCCCTCCACTTT. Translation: CASSLDIGYNSPLHF.

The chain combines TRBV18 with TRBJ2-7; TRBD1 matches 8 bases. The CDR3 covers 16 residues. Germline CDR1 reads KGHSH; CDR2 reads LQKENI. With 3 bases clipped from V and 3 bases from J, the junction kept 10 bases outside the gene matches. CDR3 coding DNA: TGTGCCAGCTCACCTTTACTGACAGGGGTATTCTACGAGCAGTACTTC. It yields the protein CASSPLLTGVFYEQYF.

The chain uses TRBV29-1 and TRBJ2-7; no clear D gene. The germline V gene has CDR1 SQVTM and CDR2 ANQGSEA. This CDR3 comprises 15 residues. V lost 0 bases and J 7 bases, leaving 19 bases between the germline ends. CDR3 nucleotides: TGCAGCGTTGAAGATAGTGGTGTGCCGCTCGGGGAGCAGTACTTC. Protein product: CSVEDSGVPLGEQYF.

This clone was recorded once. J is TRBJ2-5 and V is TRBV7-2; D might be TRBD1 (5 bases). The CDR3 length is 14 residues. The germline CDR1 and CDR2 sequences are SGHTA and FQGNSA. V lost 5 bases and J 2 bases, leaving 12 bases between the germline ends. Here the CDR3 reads CASSTWTQQETQYF. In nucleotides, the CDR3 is TGTGCCAGCAGCACGTGGACACAACAAGAGACCCAGTACTTC.

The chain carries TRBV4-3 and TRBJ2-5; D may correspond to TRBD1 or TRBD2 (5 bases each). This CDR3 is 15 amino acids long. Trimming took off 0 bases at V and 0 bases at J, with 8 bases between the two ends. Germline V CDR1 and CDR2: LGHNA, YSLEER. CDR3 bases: TGCGCCAGCAGCCAAGAGGGACGCTACCAAGAGACCCAGTACTTC. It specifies CASSQEGRYQETQYF.

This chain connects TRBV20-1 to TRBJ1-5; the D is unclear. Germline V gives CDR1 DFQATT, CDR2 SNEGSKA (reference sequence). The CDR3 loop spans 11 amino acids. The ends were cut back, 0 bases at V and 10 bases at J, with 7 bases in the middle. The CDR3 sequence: CSAREGHPQHF. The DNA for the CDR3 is TGCAGTGCTAGAGAAGGTCATCCCCAGCATTTT.

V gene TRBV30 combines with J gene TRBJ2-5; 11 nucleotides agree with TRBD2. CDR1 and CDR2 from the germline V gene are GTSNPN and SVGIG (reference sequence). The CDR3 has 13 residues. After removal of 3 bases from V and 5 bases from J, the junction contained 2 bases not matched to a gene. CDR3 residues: CAWRTSGVETQYF. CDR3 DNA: TGTGCCTGGAGGACTAGCGGGGTGGAGACCCAGTACTTC. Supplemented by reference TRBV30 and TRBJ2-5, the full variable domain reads SQTIHQWPATLVQPVGSPLSLECTVEGTSNPNLYWYRQAAGRGLQLLFYSVGIGQISSEVPQNLSASRPQDRQFILSSKKLLLSDSGFYLCAWRTSGVETQYFGPGTRLLVL.

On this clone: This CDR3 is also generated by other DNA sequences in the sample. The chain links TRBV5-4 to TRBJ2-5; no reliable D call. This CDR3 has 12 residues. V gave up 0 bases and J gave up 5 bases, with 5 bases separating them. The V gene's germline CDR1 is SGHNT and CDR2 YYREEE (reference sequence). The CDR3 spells CASSLALETQYF. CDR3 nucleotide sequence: TGTGCCAGCAGCTTGGCCCTGGAGACCCAGTACTTC.

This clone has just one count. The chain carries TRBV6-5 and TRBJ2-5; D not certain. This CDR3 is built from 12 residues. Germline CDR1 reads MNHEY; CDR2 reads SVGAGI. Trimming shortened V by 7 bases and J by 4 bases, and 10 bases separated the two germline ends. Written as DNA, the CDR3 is TGTGCCAGCACCGGAGTTGGAGAGACCCAGTACTTC. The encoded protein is CASTGVGETQYF.

The DNA of the CDR3 is TGTGCCAGCAGCAAAGAGGTGGCGGGCCCCATCTATGGCTACACCTTC. Translating gives CASSKEVAGPIYGYTF. The V call is TRBV21-1, the J call TRBJ1-2. TRBV21-1 is designated a pseudogene. This CDR3 region has 16 residues.

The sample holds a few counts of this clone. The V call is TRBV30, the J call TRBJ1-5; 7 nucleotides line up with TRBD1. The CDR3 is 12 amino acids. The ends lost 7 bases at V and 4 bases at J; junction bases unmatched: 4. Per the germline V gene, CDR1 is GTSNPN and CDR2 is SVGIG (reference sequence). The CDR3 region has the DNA TGTGCCTTCCGGGACAGTAATCAGCCCCAGCATTTT. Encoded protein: CAFRDSNQPQHF.

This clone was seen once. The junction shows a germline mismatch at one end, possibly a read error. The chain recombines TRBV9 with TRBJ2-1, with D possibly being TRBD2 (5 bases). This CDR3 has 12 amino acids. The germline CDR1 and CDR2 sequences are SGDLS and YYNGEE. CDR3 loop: CASSVEGYEQFF. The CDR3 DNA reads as TGTGCCAGCAGTGTAGAGGGTTATGAGCAGTTCTTC.

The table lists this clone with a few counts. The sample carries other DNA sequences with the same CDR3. The CDR3 DNA is TGCGCCAGCAGACAACAAGAGACCCAGTACTTC. Its translation: CASRQQETQYF. This chain links TRBV5-1 with TRBJ2-5, with D hard to call. The CDR3 loop spans 11 amino acids. V was trimmed by 5 bases and J by 2 bases, leaving 4 bases between them. Per germline, CDR1 SGHRS and CDR2 YFSETQ.

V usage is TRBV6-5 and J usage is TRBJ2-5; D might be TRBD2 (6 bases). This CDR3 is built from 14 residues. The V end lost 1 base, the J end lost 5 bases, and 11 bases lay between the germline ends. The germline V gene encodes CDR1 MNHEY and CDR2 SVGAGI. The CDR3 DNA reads TGTGCCAGCAGTTACTTTAGCGGAGAGGAGACCCAGTACTTC. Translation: CASSYFSGEETQYF.

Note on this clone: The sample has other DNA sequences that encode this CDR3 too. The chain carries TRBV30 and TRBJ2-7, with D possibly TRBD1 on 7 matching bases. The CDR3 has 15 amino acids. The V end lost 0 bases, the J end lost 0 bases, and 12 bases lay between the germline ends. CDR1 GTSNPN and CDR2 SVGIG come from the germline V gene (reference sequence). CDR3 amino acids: CAWSVAGGSSYEQYF. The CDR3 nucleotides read TGTGCCTGGAGTGTAGCAGGGGGGAGCTCCTACGAGCAGTACTTC.

In DNA, the CDR3 is TGTGCCAGCAGCTCCCGGGACTACAATGAGCAGTTCTTC. Amino acids: CASSSRDYNEQFF. This chain joins TRBV7-2 and TRBJ2-1, with D possibly being TRBD2 (5 bases). The CDR3 has 13 residues. The ends were cut back, 4 bases at V and 3 bases at J, with 7 bases in the middle. Germline CDR1 SGHTA, CDR2 FQGNSA.

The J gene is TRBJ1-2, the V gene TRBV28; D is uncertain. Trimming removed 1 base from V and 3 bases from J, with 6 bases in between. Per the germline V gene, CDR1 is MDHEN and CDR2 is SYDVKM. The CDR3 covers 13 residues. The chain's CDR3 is CASSLLVHYGYTF. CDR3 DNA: TGTGCCAGCAGTTTATTAGTCCACTATGGCTACACCTTC.

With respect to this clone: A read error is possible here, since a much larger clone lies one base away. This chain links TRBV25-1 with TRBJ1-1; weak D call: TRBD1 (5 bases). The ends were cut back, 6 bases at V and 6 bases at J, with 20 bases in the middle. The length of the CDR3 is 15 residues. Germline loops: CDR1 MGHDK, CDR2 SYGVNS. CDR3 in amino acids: CASRGSTEAGSEAFF. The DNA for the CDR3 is TGTGCCAGCAGGGGATCGACAGAGGCAGGCTCTGAAGCTTTCTTT.

CDR3 in amino acids: CASSLESAGTSYEQYF. CDR3 DNA sequence: TGCGCCAGCAGCTTGGAGTCGGCAGGCACCTCCTACGAGCAGTACTTC. This chain connects TRBV5-1 to TRBJ2-7, with D unresolved. This CDR3 has 16 amino acids. CDR1 and CDR2 (germline): SGHRS, YFSETQ. Trimming cost V 0 bases and J 0 bases, with 13 bases left between them.

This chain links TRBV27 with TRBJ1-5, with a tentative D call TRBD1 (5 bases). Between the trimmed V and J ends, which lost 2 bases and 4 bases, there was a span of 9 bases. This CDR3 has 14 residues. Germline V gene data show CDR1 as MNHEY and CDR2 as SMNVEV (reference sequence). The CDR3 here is CASSLRAGNQPQHF. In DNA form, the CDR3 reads TGTGCCAGCAGTTTACGAGCAGGGAATCAGCCCCAGCATTTT.

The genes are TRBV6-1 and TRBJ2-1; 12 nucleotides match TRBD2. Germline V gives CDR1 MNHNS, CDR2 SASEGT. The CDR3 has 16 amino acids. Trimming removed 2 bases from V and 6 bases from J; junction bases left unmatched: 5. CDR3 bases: TGTGCCAGCAGTGAATTGACTAGCGGGAGAAGCAATGAGCAGTTCTTC. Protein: CASSELTSGRSNEQFF.

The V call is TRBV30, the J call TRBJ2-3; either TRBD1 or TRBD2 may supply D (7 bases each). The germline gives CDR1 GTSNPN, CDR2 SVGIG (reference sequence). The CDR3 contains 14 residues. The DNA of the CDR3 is TGTGTATTCTCCAGGGGGGGGCTTGGAGATACGCAGTATTTT. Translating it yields CVFSRGGLGDTQYF.

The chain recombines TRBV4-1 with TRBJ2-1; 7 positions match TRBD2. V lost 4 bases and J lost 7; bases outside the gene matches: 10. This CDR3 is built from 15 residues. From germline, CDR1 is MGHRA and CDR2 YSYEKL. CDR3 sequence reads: CASSRGSGNGNEQFF. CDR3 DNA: TGCGCCAGCAGCCGGGGCAGCGGGAACGGGAATGAGCAGTTCTTC.

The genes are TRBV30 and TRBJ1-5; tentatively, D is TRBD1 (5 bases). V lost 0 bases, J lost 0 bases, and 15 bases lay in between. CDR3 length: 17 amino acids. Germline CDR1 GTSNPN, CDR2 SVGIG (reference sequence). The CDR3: CAWSVPRTGDSNQPQHF. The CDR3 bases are TGTGCCTGGAGTGTACCCCGAACAGGAGATAGCAATCAGCCCCAGCATTTT.

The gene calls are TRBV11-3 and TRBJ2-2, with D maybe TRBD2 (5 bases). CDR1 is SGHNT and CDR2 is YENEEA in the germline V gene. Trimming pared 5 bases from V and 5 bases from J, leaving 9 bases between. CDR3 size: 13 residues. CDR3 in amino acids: CASSREGTGELFF. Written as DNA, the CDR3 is TGTGCCAGCAGCCGCGAGGGTACCGGGGAGCTGTTTTTT.

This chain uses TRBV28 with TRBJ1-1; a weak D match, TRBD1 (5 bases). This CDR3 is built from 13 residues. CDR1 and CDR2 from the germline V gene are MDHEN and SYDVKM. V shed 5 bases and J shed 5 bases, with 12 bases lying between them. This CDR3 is CASSTQGVTEAFF. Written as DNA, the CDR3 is TGTGCCAGCAGTACCCAGGGAGTGACTGAAGCTTTCTTT.